Listed here are 17 T cell receptor beta chains from one sample, sequenced in a study of spatial heterogeneity in lung cancer. Described time point: sample taken at primary tumor resection. TCRdb reprocessed the 5' RACE reads with MiXCR, giving one entry per CDR3 protein. The table lists 30,000 to 45,000 distinct CDR3 sequences, roughly 7.2% of them singletons, with 29% in the top ten. The sample here was PBMCs, taken at surgery. These receptors originate from a female donor with early-stage non-small cell lung cancer.

A few counts support this clonotype. This chain joins TRBV20-1 and TRBJ2-7, with 7 positions matching TRBD1. From germline, CDR1 is DFQATT and CDR2 SNEGSKA (reference sequence). CDR3 length: 14 amino acids. J was trimmed by 2 bases and V by 5 bases; bases with no gene match: 9. The CDR3, as DNA: TGCAGTGCTGAGTCGAGACAGGGAACCTACGAGCAGTACTTC. Its protein is CSAESRQGTYEQYF.

This clonotype has only a few counts. J is TRBJ2-1 and V is TRBV6-5, with a tentative D call TRBD2 (6 bases). V lost 4 bases and J 1 base, leaving 11 bases between the germline ends. Germline CDR1 is MNHEY and CDR2 is SVGAGI. This CDR3 is 15 amino acids long. CDR3 in DNA: TGTGCCAGCAGTTTTGGACTACCTTCCTACAATGAGCAGTTCTTC. Translating gives CASSFGLPSYNEQFF.

The chain has TRBV2 and TRBJ1-2; D is unresolved. The V gene's germline CDR1 is SNHLY and CDR2 FYNNEI. The CDR3 consists of 16 residues. The V end was cut by 6 bases, the J end by 0 bases, with 17 bases between. The CDR3 sequence: CASSPNGLDTNYGYTF. The CDR3 coding sequence is TGTGCCAGCAGCCCCAACGGATTAGACACTAACTATGGCTACACCTTC.

This clonotype showed up many times. The CDR3 coding sequence is TGTGCCAGCAGTTTATTTCGACTAGCGGGAGATTTGAATGAGCAGTTCTTC. Its translation is CASSLFRLAGDLNEQFF. This rearrangement joins TRBV28 to TRBJ2-1, with 12 bases that match TRBD2. Trimming at V came to 1 base and at J to 7 bases, leaving 8 bases not matched to a gene. Germline CDR1 reads MDHEN; CDR2 reads SYDVKM. The CDR3 loop spans 17 amino acids.

This clonotype was picked up a small number of times. The V call is TRBV28, the J call TRBJ1-3; D might be TRBD1 (5 bases). There are 14 residues in the CDR3. Trimming cost V 2 bases and J 3 bases, with 8 bases left between them. Per the germline V gene, CDR1 is MDHEN and CDR2 is SYDVKM. Here the CDR3 reads CASSLQGIGNTIYF. The CDR3 DNA reads TGTGCCAGCAGTTTACAGGGTATTGGAAACACCATATATTTT.

The V call is TRBV2, the J call TRBJ2-7, with a weak D call TRBD2 (6 bases). Trimming took off 5 bases at V and 7 bases at J, with 12 bases between the two ends. Germline loops: CDR1 SNHLY, CDR2 FYNNEI. This CDR3 has 12 residues. The CDR3 loop reads CASSFVGGEQYF. The CDR3 region has the DNA TGTGCCAGCAGTTTCGTGGGAGGTGAGCAGTACTTC.

This clonotype was counted at least ten times. The chain recombines TRBV20-1 with TRBJ2-1, with no clear D. This CDR3 region has 11 residues. Germline CDR1 and CDR2: DFQATT and SNEGSKA (reference sequence). The V gene lost 0 bases and the J gene lost 5 bases, with 2 bases spanning the gap. CDR3 sequence reads: CSAREDNEQFF. CDR3 DNA: TGCAGTGCTAGAGAAGACAATGAGCAGTTCTTC.

This chain joins TRBV4-1 and TRBJ1-1; D ambiguous. CDR3 size: 17 residues. The V gene lost 3 bases and the J gene lost 1 base, with 18 bases spanning the gap. The germline gives CDR1 MGHRA, CDR2 YSYEKL. CDR3 DNA: TGCGCCAGCAGCCACGGTCCGGGGAGGGCAAAGAACACTGAAGCTTTCTTT. This encodes CASSHGPGRAKNTEAFF.

The chain recombines TRBV19 with TRBJ2-1; the D is unclear. The germline V and J ends were trimmed by 3 bases and 4 bases, with 13 bases remaining between them. The germline V gene encodes CDR1 LNHDA and CDR2 SQIVND (reference sequence). The CDR3 is 15 residues long. The CDR3 sequence is CASSIGVAEYNEQFF. Here the CDR3 DNA reads TGTGCCAGTAGTATTGGGGTAGCCGAGTACAATGAGCAGTTCTTC.

The chain uses TRBV5-1 and TRBJ1-4; possible D gene TRBD1, 5 bases. Germline V gene sequence: CDR1 SGHRS, CDR2 YFSETQ. The CDR3 runs 15 residues. V shed 4 bases and J shed 3 bases, with 13 bases lying between them. CDR3 residues: CASSNTGHSNEKLFF. The CDR3 nucleotides read TGCGCCAGCAGCAACACAGGACATTCTAATGAAAAACTGTTTTTT.

This clonotype was seen repeatedly, ten times or more. The chain combines TRBV4-2 with TRBJ2-1; the D gene is possibly TRBD1 (5 bases). Trimming removed 0 bases at V and 2 bases at J, with 11 bases between. Germline CDR1 and CDR2: LGHNA and YNFKEQ. The CDR3 totals 16 residues. CDR3: CASSQEAGNTYNEQFF. In DNA, the CDR3 is TGTGCCAGCAGCCAAGAGGCAGGGAACACCTACAATGAGCAGTTCTTC.

CDR3 nucleotides: TGCAGTGCCAGAAGGGGAACTAGCACAGATACGCAGTATTTT. Encoded protein: CSARRGTSTDTQYF. The chain employs TRBV20-1 and TRBJ2-3; possibly TRBD1 for D (5 bases). Trimming removed 6 bases from V and 0 bases from J, with 13 bases in between. Per germline, CDR1 DFQATT and CDR2 SNEGSKA (reference sequence). This CDR3 comprises 14 residues.

The chain has TRBV5-1 and TRBJ2-3; the match to TRBD2 covers 12 bases. The V and J ends lost 4 bases and 6 bases, in that order; junction bases with no gene match: 6. Germline CDR1 SGHRS, CDR2 YFSETQ. The CDR3 contains 15 residues. The CDR3 sequence is CASSPLAGGEDTQYF. CDR3 coding DNA: TGCGCCAGCAGCCCTCTAGCGGGAGGGGAGGATACGCAGTATTTT.

At least ten counts were recorded for this clonotype. The V and J genes are TRBV3-1 and TRBJ2-5; D remains ambiguous. V was clipped by 2 bases and J by 1 base, with 8 bases between them. The CDR3 sequence is 14 residues long. The germline V gene encodes CDR1 LGHDT and CDR2 YNNKEL (reference sequence). The CDR3 DNA sequence: TGTGCCAGCAGCCAATTCGTCTCCCAAGAGACCCAGTACTTC. This encodes CASSQFVSQETQYF.

In this sample, this clonotype turned up a few times. The chain has TRBV10-3 and TRBJ2-5; 8 positions agree with TRBD1. V lost 6 bases to trimming and J lost 0 bases; unmatched junction nucleotides: 3. Germline V lookup: CDR1 ENHRY, CDR2 SYGVKD. The CDR3 runs 14 residues. In nucleotides, the CDR3 is TGTGCCATCAGGGTACAGGGGGACCAAGAGACCCAGTACTTC. Protein product: CAIRVQGDQETQYF.

This rearrangement joins TRBV7-6 to TRBJ2-1, with TRBD2 matching over 9 bases. The CDR3 has 17 residues. Losses at the gene ends were 4 bases for V and 2 bases for J; bases not matched to a gene: 9. In germline, CDR1 is SGHVS, CDR2 FNYEAQ. The chain's CDR3 is CASSSARLAEPYNEQFF. The DNA for the CDR3 is TGTGCCAGCAGCTCGGCCAGACTAGCGGAGCCCTACAATGAGCAGTTCTTC.

This chain links TRBV10-2 with TRBJ1-5; 8 bases match TRBD1. The V gene end was trimmed by 0 bases and the J gene end by 0 bases; junction bases not matched to a gene: 16. The CDR3 runs to 21 residues. The V gene's germline CDR1 is WSHSY and CDR2 SAAADI. The CDR3 is CASSESGLYMGQALSNQPQHF. The CDR3 coding sequence is TGCGCCAGCAGTGAGTCAGGGCTTTATATGGGACAGGCACTTAGCAATCAGCCCCAGCATTTT.